Presented here are 16 T cell receptor beta chains from one specimen sequenced in a study of human T cells and chemical hapten exposure. TCRdb re-called the RACE reads with MiXCR, one entry per CDR3 protein. The table has more than 70,000 distinct CDR3 sequences, roughly 10% seen once. Time point reported: patch test 3, about 24 weeks after DPC sensitization. Specified treatment: therapeutic diphenylcyclopropenone sensitization with weekly scalp DPC. This specimen was whole blood, taken in connection with sensitization to the hapten diphenylcyclopropenone (DPC). All receptors come from a woman in her 30s with alopecia areata. Some clones in this sample may be carry-over from other donors' samples.

This clonotype was seen repeatedly, ten times or more. V and J are TRBV20-1 and TRBJ2-1, with 7 bases fitting TRBD2. V trimming: 2 bases; J trimming: 10 bases; junction bases outside the gene matches: 11. CDR3 length equals 14 residues. The germline V gene encodes CDR1 DFQATT and CDR2 SNEGSKA (reference sequence). CDR3 sequence reads: CSARIGEGREEQFF. CDR3 DNA sequence: TGCAGTGCTAGAATAGGGGAGGGGAGGGAAGAGCAGTTCTTC.

This clonotype came up many times. The CDR3 DNA follows: TGTGCCAGCAGCCCCGGAGCGGCAGGGGGAGTCACCGGGGAGCTGTTTTTT. This translates into CASSPGAAGGVTGELFF. The chain has TRBV6-1 and TRBJ2-2, with 7 bases identical to TRBD1. The CDR3 runs to 17 residues. CDR1 is MNHNS, CDR2 SASEGT, per germline. V gave up 6 bases and J gave up 4 bases; unmatched junction bases: 14.

This clonotype was seen at least ten times. V gene TRBV29-1 combines with J gene TRBJ1-1; D might be TRBD1 (5 bases). The CDR3 covers 14 residues. The V and J ends lost 1 base and 1 base respectively, with 10 bases between them. Per germline, CDR1 SQVTM and CDR2 ANQGSEA. CDR3: CSVEVGGGNTEAFF. The DNA of the CDR3 is TGCAGCGTTGAAGTCGGGGGAGGGAACACTGAAGCTTTCTTT.

This clonotype was recorded many times. V usage is TRBV29-1 and J usage is TRBJ1-1; 8 bases are shared with TRBD1. The germline gives CDR1 SQVTM, CDR2 ANQGSEA. The CDR3 totals 12 residues. J lost 5 bases, V lost 5 bases, and 4 bases had no gene match. The CDR3, as DNA: TGCAGCGTTACACAGGGGGGGACTGAAGCTTTCTTT. It yields the protein CSVTQGGTEAFF. The full variable domain, completed using reference TRBV29-1 and TRBJ1-1, is SAVISQKPSRDICQRGTSLTIQCQVDSQVTMMFWYRQQPGQSLTLIATANQGSEATYESGFVIDKFPISRPNLTFSTLTVSNMSPEDSSIYLCSVTQGGTEAFFGQGTRLTVV.

This clonotype was observed at least ten times. The chain combines TRBV12-3 or TRBV12-4 with TRBJ2-7; a possible D gene is TRBD2 (6 bases). The CDR3 is 14 amino acids. Deletions cut 6 bases from V and 0 bases from J, with 12 bases between. CDR3 bases: TGTGCCAGCAGATTCGGAGGGGACTCCTACGAGCAGTACTTC. It codes for CASRFGGDSYEQYF.

The chain couples TRBV20-1 to TRBJ1-1; 11 bases line up with TRBD1. The CDR3 contains 14 residues. CDR1 is DFQATT and CDR2 is SNEGSKA in the germline V gene (reference sequence). Germline trimming cut 3 bases from V and 2 bases from J; bases unmatched to any gene: 2. The CDR3 here is CSARDRGRNTEAFF. In nucleotides, the CDR3 is TGCAGTGCTAGGGACAGGGGGCGCAACACTGAAGCTTTCTTT.

This chain joins TRBV29-1 and TRBJ2-3; D uncertain. CDR3 length: 13 amino acids. Trimming took 0 bases from V and 5 from J, leaving 9 bases between them. Per the germline V gene, CDR1 is SQVTM and CDR2 is ANQGSEA. The CDR3: CSVEDPGKDTQYF. CDR3 bases: TGCAGCGTTGAAGATCCCGGTAAAGATACGCAGTATTTT.

V usage is TRBV7-2 and J usage is TRBJ2-7, with D unresolved. This CDR3 has 13 residues. CDR1 and CDR2 from the germline V gene are SGHTA and FQGNSA. V was shortened by 1 base and J by 4 bases, with 8 bases between the two germline ends. CDR3: CASSLVPGYEQYF. The CDR3 region has the DNA TGTGCCAGCAGCTTAGTCCCCGGTTACGAGCAGTACTTC.

Note on this clonotype: One end of the junction varies from germline; a read error may be responsible. The chain employs TRBV28 and TRBJ2-1, with D possibly matching TRBD1 (6 bases). The germline gives CDR1 MDHEN, CDR2 SYDVKM. There are 15 residues in the CDR3. CDR3 in amino acids: CAGSLRQASYNEQFF. In nucleotides, the CDR3 is TGTGCCGGCAGTTTACGACAGGCCTCCTACAATGAGCAGTTCTTC.

This clonotype was counted a few times. This chain connects TRBV7-2 to TRBJ2-5; 10 bases are a match to TRBD1. Losses at the gene ends were 5 bases for V and 4 bases for J; bases not matched to a gene: 4. Germline V gene data show CDR1 as SGHTA and CDR2 as FQGNSA. This CDR3 has 14 residues. In nucleotides, the CDR3 is TGTGCCAGCAGCAGGGACAGGGGTCCAGAGACCCAGTACTTC. It yields the protein CASSRDRGPETQYF.

This clonotype was seen a few times. The chain uses TRBV4-2 and TRBJ1-5, with no clear D. There are 16 residues in the CDR3. Germline V gene sequence: CDR1 LGHNA, CDR2 YNFKEQ. The germline V and J ends were trimmed by 1 base and 4 bases, with 14 bases remaining between them. CDR3 DNA sequence: TGTGCCAGCAGCCAAGGCCCGAATACACCAAATCAGCCCCAGCATTTT. Its protein product is CASSQGPNTPNQPQHF.

This clonotype was detected many times. This CDR3 is CASRGEKLFF. The CDR3 coding sequence is TGTGCCAGCAGGGGGGAAAAACTGTTTTTT. The chain recombines TRBV28 with TRBJ1-4; D ambiguous. Trimming took 6 bases from V and 8 from J, leaving 4 bases between them. Per the germline V gene, CDR1 is MDHEN and CDR2 is SYDVKM. The CDR3 runs to 10 residues.

The CDR3 DNA is TGCAGTGCTACCAATACGAGGGGATCCGGCTACGAGCAGTACTTC. Translation gives CSATNTRGSGYEQYF. The V gene is TRBV20-1, the J gene TRBJ2-7, with D possibly being TRBD1 or TRBD2 (5 bases each). Germline V gene lookup returns CDR1 DFQATT and CDR2 SNEGSKA (reference sequence). This CDR3 is 15 amino acids long. V was shortened by 4 bases and J by 3 bases, with 19 bases between the two germline ends.

This clonotype was observed a handful of times. The chain recombines TRBV30 with TRBJ1-1, with D maybe TRBD1 (6 bases). The CDR3 is 12 residues long. With 3 bases removed from V and 2 bases from J, the gap between germline ends came to 7 bases. The germline V gene encodes CDR1 GTSNPN and CDR2 SVGIG (reference sequence). The CDR3 sequence: CAWSGGNTEAFF. CDR3 DNA: TGTGCCTGGAGCGGGGGCAACACTGAAGCTTTCTTT.

This clonotype was found many times. V is TRBV2 and J is TRBJ1-5, with D perhaps matching TRBD1 (5 bases). The CDR3 has 14 residues. The V end lost 4 bases, the J end lost 5 bases, and 12 bases lay between the germline ends. The V gene's germline CDR1 is SNHLY and CDR2 FYNNEI. The CDR3 DNA sequence: TGTGCCAGCAGTGGTGGGACGGGGGATCAGCCCCAGCATTTT. Protein product: CASSGGTGDQPQHF.

J is TRBJ1-3 and V is TRBV4-1; D uncertain. CDR1 MGHRA and CDR2 YSYEKL come from the germline V gene. V lost 2 bases and J lost 1, with 9 bases in between. CDR3 length: 15 residues. The CDR3 DNA sequence: TGCGCCAGCAGCCAAAGCGGAGGTTCTGGAAACACCATATATTTT. Translated: CASSQSGGSGNTIYF.